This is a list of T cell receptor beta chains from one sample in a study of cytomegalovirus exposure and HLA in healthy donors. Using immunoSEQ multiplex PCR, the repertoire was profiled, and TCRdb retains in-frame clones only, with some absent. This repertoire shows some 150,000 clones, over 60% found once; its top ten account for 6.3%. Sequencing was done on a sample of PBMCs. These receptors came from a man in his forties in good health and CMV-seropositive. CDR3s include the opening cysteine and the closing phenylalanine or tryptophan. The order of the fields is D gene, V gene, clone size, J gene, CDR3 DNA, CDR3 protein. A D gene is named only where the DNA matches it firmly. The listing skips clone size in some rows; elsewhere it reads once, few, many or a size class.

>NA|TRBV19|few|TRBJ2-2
TGTGCCAGTACCCCCCCCGGAGCCCTCAGTGAGCTGTTTTTT
CASTPPGALSELFF
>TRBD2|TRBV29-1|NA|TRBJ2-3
TGCAGCGTTGAAAAAGTTACTAGCGCGACCCGGGATACGCAGTATTTT
CSVEKVTSATRDTQYF
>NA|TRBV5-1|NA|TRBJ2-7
TGCGCCAGCAGCTTATCAGGGTACGAGCAGTACTTC
CASSLSGYEQYF
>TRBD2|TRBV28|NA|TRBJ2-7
TGTGCCAGCAGTTTGACTAGCGGGTTTACCTACGAGCAGTACTTC
CASSLTSGFTYEQYF
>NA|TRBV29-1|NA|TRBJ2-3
TGCAGCCTTGGCAGGGAGGCAGATACGCAGTATTTT
CSLGREADTQYF
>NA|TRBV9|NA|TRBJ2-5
TGTGCCAGCAGCGGGGTTTCCGGGGGACTTGGAGAGACCCAGTACTTC
CASSGVSGGLGETQYF
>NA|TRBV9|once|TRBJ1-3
TGTGCCAGCAGCGTAGGATTACTACAGGGTGCTGGAAACACCATATATTTT
CASSVGLLQGAGNTIYF
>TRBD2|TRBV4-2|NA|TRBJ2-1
TGTGCCAGCAGCCAGGATTCTAGCGGAGCCTACAATGAGCAGTTCTTC
CASSQDSSGAYNEQFF
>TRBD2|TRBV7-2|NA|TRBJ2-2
TGTGCCAGCAGCCCGCGACTAGCGGGAGACACCGGGGAGCTGTTTTTT
CASSPRLAGDTGELFF
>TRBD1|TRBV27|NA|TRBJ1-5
TGTGCCAGCAGGCCGTACAGGGGAGATCAGCCCCAGCATTTT
CASRPYRGDQPQHF
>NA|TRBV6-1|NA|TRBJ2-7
TGTGCCAGCAGTGAAGTTCCGAGTTTTTCACTAGGCGAGCAGTACTTC
CASSEVPSFSLGEQYF
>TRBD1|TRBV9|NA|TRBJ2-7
TGTGCCAGCAGCGTAGAGGGACAGAGTACCTACGAGCAGTACTTC
CASSVEGQSTYEQYF
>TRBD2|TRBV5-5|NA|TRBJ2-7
TGTGCCAGCAGCTTAGCGGGGGCCGAGCAGTACTTC
CASSLAGAEQYF
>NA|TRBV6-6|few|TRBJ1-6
TGTGCCAGCAGTTACTCAGGGGGGGACGGGTCACCCCTCCACTTT
CASSYSGGDGSPLHF
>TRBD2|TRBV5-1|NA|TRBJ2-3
TGCGCCAGCAGCTCGGGACTAGCGGGACGACTAGATACGCAGTATTTT
CASSSGLAGRLDTQYF
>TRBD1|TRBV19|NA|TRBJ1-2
TGTGCCAGTAGGACAGACCCACGGACAGGTTCCAACTATGGCTACACCTTC
CASRTDPRTGSNYGYTF
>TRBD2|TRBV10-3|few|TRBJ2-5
TGTGCCACTGGGAGGGAAGAGACCCAGTACTTC
CATGREETQYF
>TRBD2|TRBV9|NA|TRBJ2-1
TGTGCCAGCAGCGTGACTAGCGGGATTTACAATGAGCAGTTCTTC
CASSVTSGIYNEQFF
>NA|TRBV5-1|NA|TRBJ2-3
TGCGCCAGCAGCTTGGACAGGGCCACAGATACGCAGTATTTT
CASSLDRATDTQYF
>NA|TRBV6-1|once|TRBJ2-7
TGTGCCAGCAGTGAAGCTATACAGGGCTACGAGCAGTACTTC
CASSEAIQGYEQYF
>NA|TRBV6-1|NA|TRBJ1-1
TGTGCCAGCACCGAACCCAGAACCCTCTGGGCTTTCTTT
CASTEPRTLWAFF